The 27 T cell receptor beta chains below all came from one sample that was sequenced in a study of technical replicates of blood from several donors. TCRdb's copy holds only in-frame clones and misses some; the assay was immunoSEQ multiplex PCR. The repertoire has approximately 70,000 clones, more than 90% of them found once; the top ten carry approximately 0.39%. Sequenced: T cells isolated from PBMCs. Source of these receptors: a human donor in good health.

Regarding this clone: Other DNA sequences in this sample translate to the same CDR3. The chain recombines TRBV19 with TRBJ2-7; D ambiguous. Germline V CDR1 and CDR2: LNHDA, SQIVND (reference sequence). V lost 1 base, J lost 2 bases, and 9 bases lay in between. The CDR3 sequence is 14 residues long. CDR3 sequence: CASSIGQATYEQYF. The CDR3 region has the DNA TGTGCCAGTAGTATAGGCCAGGCCACCTACGAGCAGTACTTC.

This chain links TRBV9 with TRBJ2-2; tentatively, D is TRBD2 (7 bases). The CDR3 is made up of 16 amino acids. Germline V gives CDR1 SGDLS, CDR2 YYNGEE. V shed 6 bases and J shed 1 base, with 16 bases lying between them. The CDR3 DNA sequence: TGTGCCAGCAAGTGGTGGGGGGGCCGGAACACCGGGGAGCTGTTTTTT. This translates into CASKWWGGRNTGELFF.

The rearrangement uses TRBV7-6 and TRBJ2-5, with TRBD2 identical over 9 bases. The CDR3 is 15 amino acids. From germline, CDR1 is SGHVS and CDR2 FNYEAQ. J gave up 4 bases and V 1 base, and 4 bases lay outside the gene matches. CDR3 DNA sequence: TGTGCCAGCAGCTTAGGGGTAGCGGGGGCAGAGACCCAGTACTTC. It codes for CASSLGVAGAETQYF.

As DNA, the CDR3 is TGTGCCAGCAGCGCCCGTATAGGGGCGGGAGGCCCGAACACCGGGGAGCTGTTTTTT. Encoded protein: CASSARIGAGGPNTGELFF. The chain joins TRBV9 to TRBJ2-2; TRBD2 matches at 8 bases. The trim removed 3 bases at V and 0 bases at J, leaving 13 bases unmatched. The V gene's germline CDR1 is SGDLS and CDR2 YYNGEE. CDR3 length equals 19 residues.

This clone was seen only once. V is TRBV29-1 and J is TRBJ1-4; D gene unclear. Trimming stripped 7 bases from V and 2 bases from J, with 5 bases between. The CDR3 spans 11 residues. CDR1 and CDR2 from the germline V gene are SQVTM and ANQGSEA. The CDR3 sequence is CSACTNEKLFF. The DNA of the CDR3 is TGCAGCGCCTGTACTAATGAAAAACTGTTTTTT.

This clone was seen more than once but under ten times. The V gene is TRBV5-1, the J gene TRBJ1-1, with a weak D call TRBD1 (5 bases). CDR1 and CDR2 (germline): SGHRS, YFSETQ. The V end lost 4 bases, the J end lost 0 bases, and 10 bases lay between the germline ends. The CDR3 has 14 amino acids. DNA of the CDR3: TGCGCCAGCAGCGCCTCAGGGTTGAACACTGAAGCTTTCTTT. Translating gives CASSASGLNTEAFF.

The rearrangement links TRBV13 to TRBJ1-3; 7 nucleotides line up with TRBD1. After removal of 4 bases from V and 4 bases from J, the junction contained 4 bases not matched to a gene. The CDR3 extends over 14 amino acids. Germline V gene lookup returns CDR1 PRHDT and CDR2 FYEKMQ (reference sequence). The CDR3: CASSSDRVGNTIYF. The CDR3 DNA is TGTGCCAGCAGCTCCGACAGGGTCGGAAACACCATATATTTT.

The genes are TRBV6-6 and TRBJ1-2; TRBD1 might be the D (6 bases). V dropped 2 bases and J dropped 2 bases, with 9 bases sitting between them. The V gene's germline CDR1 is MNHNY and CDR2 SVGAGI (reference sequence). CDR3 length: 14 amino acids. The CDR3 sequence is CASSYQGPNYGYTF. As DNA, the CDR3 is TGTGCCAGCAGTTACCAGGGGCCCAACTATGGCTACACCTTC.

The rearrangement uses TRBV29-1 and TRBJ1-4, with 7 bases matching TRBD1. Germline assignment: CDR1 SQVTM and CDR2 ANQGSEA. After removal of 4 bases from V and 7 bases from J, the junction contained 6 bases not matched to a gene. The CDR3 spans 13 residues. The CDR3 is CSVGEQGREKLFF. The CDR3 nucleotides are TGCAGCGTTGGGGAACAGGGGCGTGAAAAACTGTTTTTT.

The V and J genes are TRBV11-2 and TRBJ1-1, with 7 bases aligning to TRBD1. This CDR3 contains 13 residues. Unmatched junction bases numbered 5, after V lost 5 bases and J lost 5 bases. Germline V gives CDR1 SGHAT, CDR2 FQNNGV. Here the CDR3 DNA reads TGTGCCAGCAGCCGGGACAGCCTTACTGAAGCTTTCTTT. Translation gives CASSRDSLTEAFF.

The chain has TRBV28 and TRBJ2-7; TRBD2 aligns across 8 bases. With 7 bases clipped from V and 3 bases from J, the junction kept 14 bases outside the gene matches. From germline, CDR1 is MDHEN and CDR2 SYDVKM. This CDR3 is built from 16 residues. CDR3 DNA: TGTGCCAGCACCCCTTCAGGGGCTAGCGGGCGCTACGAGCAGTACTTC. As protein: CASTPSGASGRYEQYF. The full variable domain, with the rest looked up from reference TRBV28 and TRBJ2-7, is DVKVTQSSRYLVKRTGEKVFLECVQDMDHENMFWYRQDPGLGLRLIYFSYDVKMKEKGDIPEGYSVSREKKERFSLILESASTNQTSMYLCASTPSGASGRYEQYFGPGTRLTVT.

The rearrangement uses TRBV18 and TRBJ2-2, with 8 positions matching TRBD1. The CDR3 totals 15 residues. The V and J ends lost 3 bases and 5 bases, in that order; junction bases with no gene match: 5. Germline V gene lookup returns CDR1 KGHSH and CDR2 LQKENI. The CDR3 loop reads CASSPPTGETGELFF. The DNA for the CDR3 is TGTGCCAGCTCACCCCCGACAGGGGAAACCGGGGAGCTGTTTTTT.

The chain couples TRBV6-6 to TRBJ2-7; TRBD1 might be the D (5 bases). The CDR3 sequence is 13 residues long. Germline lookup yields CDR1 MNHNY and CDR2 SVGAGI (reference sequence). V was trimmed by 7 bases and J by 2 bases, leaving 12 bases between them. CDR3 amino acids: CASKLQAAYEQYF. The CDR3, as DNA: TGTGCCAGCAAATTACAGGCTGCCTACGAGCAGTACTTC.

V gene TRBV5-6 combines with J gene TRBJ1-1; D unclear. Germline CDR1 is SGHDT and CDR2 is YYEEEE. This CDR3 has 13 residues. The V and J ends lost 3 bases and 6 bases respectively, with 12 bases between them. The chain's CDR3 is CASSWYEGAEAFF. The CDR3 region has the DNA TGTGCCAGCAGCTGGTACGAGGGCGCTGAAGCTTTCTTT.

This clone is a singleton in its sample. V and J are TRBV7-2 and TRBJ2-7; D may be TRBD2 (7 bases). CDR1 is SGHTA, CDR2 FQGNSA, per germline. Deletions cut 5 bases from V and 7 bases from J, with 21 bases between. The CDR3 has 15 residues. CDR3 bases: TGTGCCAGCAGCCCGTCACGGGGGGCCTCGAGGGAGCAGTACTTC. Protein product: CASSPSRGASREQYF.

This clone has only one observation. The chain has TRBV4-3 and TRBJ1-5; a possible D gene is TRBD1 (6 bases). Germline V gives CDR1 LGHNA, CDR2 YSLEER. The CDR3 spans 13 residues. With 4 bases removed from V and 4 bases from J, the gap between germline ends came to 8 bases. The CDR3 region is CASSPDRNQPQHF. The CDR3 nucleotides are TGCGCCAGCAGCCCGGACAGAAATCAGCCCCAGCATTTT.

CDR3 nucleotides: TGTGCCAGCAGCTTAGGTCGGTACGAGCAGTACTTC. It codes for CASSLGRYEQYF. J is TRBJ2-7 and V is TRBV7-3, with unresolved D. CDR3 size: 12 residues. Trimming removed 2 bases from V and 4 bases from J, with 6 bases in between. The germline gives CDR1 SGHTA, CDR2 FQGTGA.

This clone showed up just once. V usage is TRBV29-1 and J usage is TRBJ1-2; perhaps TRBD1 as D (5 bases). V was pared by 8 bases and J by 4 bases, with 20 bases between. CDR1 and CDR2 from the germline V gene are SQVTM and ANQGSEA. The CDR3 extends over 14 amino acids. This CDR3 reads CSCGAGEVGYGYTF. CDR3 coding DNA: TGCAGCTGCGGCGCGGGGGAGGTCGGCTATGGCTACACCTTC.

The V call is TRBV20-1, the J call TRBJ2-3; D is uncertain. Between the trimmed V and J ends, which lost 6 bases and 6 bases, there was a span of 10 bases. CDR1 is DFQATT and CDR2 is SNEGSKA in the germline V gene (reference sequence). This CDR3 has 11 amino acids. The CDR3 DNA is TGCAGTGCCAGCGAGGTTGATACGCAGTATTTT. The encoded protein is CSASEVDTQYF.

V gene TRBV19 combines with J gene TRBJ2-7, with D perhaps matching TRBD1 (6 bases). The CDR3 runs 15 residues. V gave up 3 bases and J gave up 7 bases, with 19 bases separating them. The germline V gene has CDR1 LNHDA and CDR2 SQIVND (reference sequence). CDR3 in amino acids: CASSIRTVSVLEQYF. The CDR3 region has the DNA TGTGCCAGTAGTATCCGGACAGTGTCGGTATTGGAGCAGTACTTC.

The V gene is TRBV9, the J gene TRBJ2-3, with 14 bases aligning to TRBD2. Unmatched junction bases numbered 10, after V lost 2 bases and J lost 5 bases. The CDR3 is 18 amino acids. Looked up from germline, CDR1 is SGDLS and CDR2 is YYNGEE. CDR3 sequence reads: CASSVGTSGSYVGDTQYF. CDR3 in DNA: TGTGCCAGCAGCGTGGGGACTAGCGGGAGTTACGTAGGAGATACGCAGTATTTT.

The CDR3 spells CASSLRSGQGDNQPQHF. The CDR3 bases are TGTGCCAGCTCACTAAGATCGGGACAGGGGGACAATCAGCCCCAGCATTTT. The chain links TRBV18 to TRBJ1-5; 11 nucleotides align to TRBD1. The CDR3 runs 17 residues. V lost 4 bases and J lost 3; bases outside the gene matches: 8. CDR1 is KGHSH and CDR2 is LQKENI in the germline V gene. Full variable domain (remainder filled in from reference TRBV18 and TRBJ1-5): NAGVMQNPRHLVRRRGQEARLRCSPMKGHSHVYWYRQLPEEGLKFMVYLQKENIIDESGMPKERFSAEFPKEGPSILRIQQVVRGDSAAYFCASSLRSGQGDNQPQHFGDGTRLSIL.

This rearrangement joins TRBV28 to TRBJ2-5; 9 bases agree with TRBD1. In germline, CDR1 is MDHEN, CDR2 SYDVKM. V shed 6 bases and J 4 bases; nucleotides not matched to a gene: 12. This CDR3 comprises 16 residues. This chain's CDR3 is CASRGVGQGGGETQYF. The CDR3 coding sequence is TGTGCCAGCAGGGGGGTGGGACAGGGTGGAGGAGAGACCCAGTACTTC.

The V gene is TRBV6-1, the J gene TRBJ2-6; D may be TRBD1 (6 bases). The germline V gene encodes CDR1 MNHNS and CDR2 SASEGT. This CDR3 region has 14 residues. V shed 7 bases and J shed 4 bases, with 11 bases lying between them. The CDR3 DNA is TGTGCCAGCAATACAGGGTCAGGGGCCAACGTCCTGACTTTC. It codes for CASNTGSGANVLTF.

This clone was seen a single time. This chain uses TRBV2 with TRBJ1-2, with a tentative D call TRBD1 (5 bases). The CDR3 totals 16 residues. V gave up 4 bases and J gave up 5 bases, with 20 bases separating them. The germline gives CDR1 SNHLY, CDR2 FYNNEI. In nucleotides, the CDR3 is TGTGCCAGCAGTGGTCTTGAGTCAGGGCTCGAATATGGCTACACCTTC. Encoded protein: CASSGLESGLEYGYTF.

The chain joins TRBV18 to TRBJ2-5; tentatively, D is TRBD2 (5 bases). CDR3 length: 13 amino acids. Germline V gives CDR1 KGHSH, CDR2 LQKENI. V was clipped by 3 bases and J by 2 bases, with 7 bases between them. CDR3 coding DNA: TGTGCCAGCTCACCGTCGGGACAAGAGACCCAGTACTTC. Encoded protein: CASSPSGQETQYF. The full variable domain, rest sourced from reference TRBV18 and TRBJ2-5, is NAGVMQNPRHLVRRRGQEARLRCSPMKGHSHVYWYRQLPEEGLKFMVYLQKENIIDESGMPKERFSAEFPKEGPSILRIQQVVRGDSAAYFCASSPSGQETQYFGPGTRLLVL.

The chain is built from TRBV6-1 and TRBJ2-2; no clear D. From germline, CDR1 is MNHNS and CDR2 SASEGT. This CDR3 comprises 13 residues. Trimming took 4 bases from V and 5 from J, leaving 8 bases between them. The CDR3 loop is CASSVGRTGELFF. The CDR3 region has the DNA TGTGCCAGCAGTGTTGGCAGGACCGGGGAGCTGTTTTTT.